This is a list of T cell receptor beta chains from one sample in a study of T-cell memory formation after mild COVID-19. TCRdb called the 5' RACE reads again in MiXCR, with one record for every CDR3 protein. This table has 200,000 or so distinct CDR3 sequences, more than 15% appearing once. The sample comprised PBMCs or a T cell subset sorted from them (not recorded which). The receptors were sampled from an adult woman who had mild COVID-19 (a few samples of this study predate the infection). Cell type and time point are not known. The CDR3 runs from the conserved cysteine through the conserved F or W. Fields, in order: V gene, CDR3 protein.

V gene: TRBV12-3/TRBV12-4
CDR3 protein: CASKRQNYGYTF

V gene: TRBV3-1
CDR3 protein: CASSPGLLATDTQYF

V gene: TRBV7-2
CDR3 protein: CASSLATSADTQYF

V gene: TRBV7-8
CDR3 protein: CASSPGVAEAFF

V gene: TRBV7-9
CDR3 protein: CASSAGTNYNEQFF

V gene: TRBV5-5
CDR3 protein: CASSLLTVNTGELFF

V gene: TRBV5-1
CDR3 protein: CASTSGVNTQYF

V gene: TRBV24-1
CDR3 protein: CATSSGGNTGELFF

V gene: TRBV12-3/TRBV12-4
CDR3 protein: CASAPGFNQPQHF

V gene: TRBV12-3/TRBV12-4
CDR3 protein: CASSLVALEGYTF

V gene: TRBV6-5
CDR3 protein: CASSFRTGGPSYNSPLHF

V gene: TRBV6-1
CDR3 protein: CASSEYTGNSYNEQFF

V gene: TRBV6-1
CDR3 protein: CASSEVWGSNQPQHF

V gene: TRBV20-1
CDR3 protein: CSVGLAEGEQFF

V gene: TRBV5-6
CDR3 protein: CASSLGLVETGELFF

V gene: TRBV2
CDR3 protein: CASSVRTSGGQGDTQYF

V gene: TRBV24-1
CDR3 protein: CATSDSRQGSWTDTQYF

V gene: TRBV5-1
CDR3 protein: CASSLVGEGGYTF

V gene: TRBV20-1
CDR3 protein: CSAPWVDTQYF

V gene: TRBV12-5
CDR3 protein: CASAYRVVGTEAFF

V gene: TRBV20-1
CDR3 protein: CSARDNQQVWYEQYF

V gene: TRBV20-1
CDR3 protein: CSAVRGKGDEQYF

V gene: TRBV27
CDR3 protein: CASSSRDRASYEQYF

V gene: TRBV24-1
CDR3 protein: CATSDSRGLADLNEQFF

V gene: TRBV28
CDR3 protein: CASSPGQGWNQPQHF

V gene: TRBV2
CDR3 protein: CASRAQGARETQYF

V gene: TRBV7-2
CDR3 protein: CASSFSRGEQYF

V gene: TRBV10-3
CDR3 protein: CAIRGQDRGYEQYF

V gene: TRBV11-2
CDR3 protein: CASSFGLASNLYYNEQFF

V gene: TRBV2
CDR3 protein: CASISDNFANNEQFF

V gene: TRBV5-5
CDR3 protein: CASSWGQGGNQPQHF

V gene: TRBV3-1
CDR3 protein: CASSRGLAGTTDTQYF

V gene: TRBV3-1
CDR3 protein: CASSTRDRPYNEQFF

V gene: TRBV20-1
CDR3 protein: CGGKGGKGYTF

V gene: TRBV7-9
CDR3 protein: CASSLGQDIGYTF

V gene: TRBV24-1
CDR3 protein: CATSVSTDTQYF

V gene: TRBV4-2
CDR3 protein: CASSQEAGTDTQYF

V gene: TRBV11-3
CDR3 protein: CASSLGGGNNEQFF

V gene: TRBV29-1
CDR3 protein: CSVEGAVGSTQYF

V gene: TRBV7-8
CDR3 protein: CASSLTGLAVRGEQYF

V gene: TRBV15
CDR3 protein: CATSRGLAGANEQFF

V gene: TRBV10-3
CDR3 protein: CAISDPPAYEQYF

V gene: TRBV20-1
CDR3 protein: CSARRGGQVYNSPLHF

V gene: TRBV7-2
CDR3 protein: CASSFGPGVNQPQHF

V gene: TRBV7-9
CDR3 protein: CASSFFLWGSRQETQYF

V gene: TRBV9
CDR3 protein: CASSPTSVALFF

V gene: TRBV20-1
CDR3 protein: CSARAPGTSLAKNIQYF

V gene: TRBV6-1
CDR3 protein: CASRGGTIGNTIYF

V gene: TRBV7-3
CDR3 protein: CASSSYQGVTEAFF

V gene: TRBV5-1
CDR3 protein: CASRTGNTGELFF

V gene: TRBV5-1
CDR3 protein: CASSAKGLPAQYSYEQYF

V gene: TRBV5-6
CDR3 protein: CASSLAGRDTQYF

V gene: TRBV3-1
CDR3 protein: CASSSGTSGSGIF

V gene: TRBV12-3/TRBV12-4
CDR3 protein: CASSWNRGNYGYTF